One TCR beta chain is described in this entry. What it binds is not known. Germline V lookup: CDR1 SGHAT, CDR2 FQNNGV. V was trimmed by 5 bases and J by 5 bases, leaving 17 bases between them. There are 15 residues in the CDR3. Making the TCR beta libraries involved quantitative 5'-RACE with molecular barcodes. Via MiXCR, TCRdb re-called the 5' RACE reads, giving one row per CDR3 protein. The sample consists of approximately 540,000 distinct CDR3 sequences, about an eighth of them appearing once. The sample originates from a study of CD8 T cells in ankylosing spondylitis. Findings and limits, study-wide: Researchers report that disease-linked clones proved CD8+ and relatively rare in peripheral blood. Reportedly, disease-linked clones are significantly enriched in ankylosing spondylitis patients' matched synovial fluid. Earlier studies detected some motif variants in reactive arthritis synovial fluid and blood. One TCR beta motif, made up of seven to nine highly homologous variants, appeared characteristic of ankylosing spondylitis blood.

This TCR was sampled from a male donor with ankylosing spondylitis. J is TRBJ2-3 and V is TRBV11-2; maybe TRBD2 (7 bases). The sequencing input was blood, either unsorted or a sorted T cell fraction (not recorded which). CDR3 DNA sequence: TGTGCCAGCAGCGACCGACCGGGGGGCCAAGATACGCAGTATTTT. The encoded protein is CASSDRPGGQDTQYF.